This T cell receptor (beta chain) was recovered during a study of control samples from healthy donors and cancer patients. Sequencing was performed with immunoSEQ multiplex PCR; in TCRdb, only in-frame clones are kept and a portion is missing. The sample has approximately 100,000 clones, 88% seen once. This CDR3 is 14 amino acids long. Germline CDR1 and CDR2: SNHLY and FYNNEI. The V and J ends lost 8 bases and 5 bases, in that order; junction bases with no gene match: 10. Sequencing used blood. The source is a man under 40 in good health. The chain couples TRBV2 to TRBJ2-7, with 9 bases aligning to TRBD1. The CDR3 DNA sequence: TGTGCCAGCCAAAACAAATGGACAGGGGACGAGCAGTACTTC. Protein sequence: CASQNKWTGDEQYF.